One and the same sample provided the 29 T cell receptor beta chains below, sequenced in a study of blood T cell repertoires in COVID-19 (dated by TCRdb to 2019 to 2021). The library relied on the immunoSEQ multiplex PCR assay. TCRdb re-hosts the immuneACCESS table, in-frame sequences only. Its copies lack some clones; in the studies checked, an unresolved V gene accounts for under half of them, and the cause for the rest is not known. The sample table records around 290,000 clones; over 75% of these occur just once. The ten top clones hold about 7.8% of the sample. The specimen sequenced was peripheral blood. The receptors shown here come from a woman between 45 and 60 years old who had recovered from COVID-19.

The chain employs TRBV19 and TRBJ2-3; 8 bases align to TRBD1. The V gene's germline CDR1 is LNHDA and CDR2 SQIVND (reference sequence). This CDR3 is 13 amino acids long. The ends lost 9 bases at V and 3 bases at J; junction bases unmatched: 5. CDR3 sequence reads: CASGQGGTDTQYF. In DNA, the CDR3 is TGTGCCAGCGGACAGGGCGGGACAGATACGCAGTATTTT.

The chain uses TRBV6-1 and TRBJ2-1; 11 nucleotides align to TRBD1. Germline CDR1 and CDR2: MNHNS and SASEGT. Unmatched junction bases numbered 5, after V lost 5 bases and J lost 5 bases. The CDR3 runs to 15 residues. This chain's CDR3 is CASSNRDRGDNEQFF. As DNA, the CDR3 is TGTGCCAGCAGTAACCGGGACAGGGGGGACAATGAGCAGTTCTTC.

The gene calls are TRBV11-2 and TRBJ1-2; D is undetermined. V was trimmed by 0 bases and J by 7 bases, leaving 12 bases between them. The CDR3 is 14 residues long. Germline lookup yields CDR1 SGHAT and CDR2 FQNNGV. The CDR3 coding sequence is TGTGCCAGCAGCTTAGAGAGGTTTTCCGGTGGCTACACCTTC. Translating it yields CASSLERFSGGYTF.

This chain uses TRBV19 with TRBJ2-7, with D possibly matching TRBD1 (5 bases). With 4 bases removed from V and 2 bases from J, the gap between germline ends came to 21 bases. CDR1 is LNHDA and CDR2 is SQIVND in the germline V gene (reference sequence). This CDR3 spans 17 amino acids. CDR3: CASSSNGHRPGAYEQYF. For the CDR3, the DNA is TGTGCCAGTAGTAGTAATGGGCACAGGCCGGGCGCCTACGAGCAGTACTTC.

This clone was recorded once. V is TRBV11-3 and J is TRBJ1-5, with 7 bases that match TRBD1. J gave up 0 bases and V 1 base, and 12 bases lay outside the gene matches. The CDR3 spans 19 residues. Germline V gene lookup returns CDR1 SGHNT and CDR2 YENEEA. The CDR3, as DNA: TGTGCCAGCAGCTTAGCCCTTGACAGGGTTTACGATAGCAATCAGCCCCAGCATTTT. Translated: CASSLALDRVYDSNQPQHF.

This chain joins TRBV30 and TRBJ1-6; 7 bases agree with TRBD1. The V gene's germline CDR1 is GTSNPN and CDR2 SVGIG (reference sequence). J was trimmed by 0 bases and V by 4 bases; bases with no gene match: 9. The CDR3 consists of 17 residues. The CDR3 protein is CAWTLSGQSSYNSPLHF. The CDR3 region has the DNA TGTGCCTGGACTCTATCGGGACAGAGCTCCTATAATTCACCCCTCCACTTT.

This chain uses TRBV12-3 or TRBV12-4 with TRBJ1-2; 8 bases match TRBD1. Trimming removed 7 bases from V and 8 bases from J; junction bases left unmatched: 9. CDR3 length: 13 amino acids. As DNA, the CDR3 is TGTGCCAGCACCCGAGACGGACAGGGAGGCTACACCTTC. Translation gives CASTRDGQGGYTF.

J is TRBJ2-5 and V is TRBV18, with TRBD2 matching 10 bases. This CDR3 contains 17 residues. From germline, CDR1 is KGHSH and CDR2 LQKENI. The ends lost 3 bases at V and 4 bases at J; junction bases unmatched: 11. The CDR3 coding sequence is TGTGCCAGCTCACCCGGACTAGCGGCTACCGGTGGAGAGACCCAGTACTTC. Its protein is CASSPGLAATGGETQYF.

In this sample, this clone turned up once. The rearrangement links TRBV9 to TRBJ1-4; D possibly corresponds to TRBD1 (6 bases). Germline V CDR1 and CDR2: SGDLS, YYNGEE. The CDR3 contains 15 residues. Trimming removed 4 bases from V and 1 base from J, with 11 bases in between. The CDR3: CASSTGTKTNEKLFF. The CDR3 nucleotides are TGTGCCAGCAGCACTGGGACAAAAACTAATGAAAAACTGTTTTTT.

The V call is TRBV7-2, the J call TRBJ1-2; TRBD1 aligns across 7 bases. The CDR3 extends over 15 amino acids. Germline CDR1 reads SGHTA; CDR2 reads FQGNSA. The V and J ends lost 1 base and 3 bases, in that order; junction bases with no gene match: 5. The CDR3 protein is CASSLVTGSDYGYTF. CDR3 nucleotides: TGTGCCAGCAGCTTAGTGACAGGGTCCGACTATGGCTACACCTTC.

This chain connects TRBV6-5 to TRBJ2-1, with a possible D match to TRBD1 (6 bases). Looked up from germline, CDR1 is MNHEY and CDR2 is SVGAGI. The CDR3 runs 14 residues. Between the trimmed V and J ends, which lost 5 bases and 3 bases, there was a span of 11 bases. CDR3 sequence: CASSIGQHYNEQFF. The CDR3 DNA reads TGTGCCAGCAGTATCGGACAGCACTACAATGAGCAGTTCTTC.

The rearrangement uses TRBV28 and TRBJ1-6, with TRBD1 identical over 9 bases. J gave up 10 bases and V 2 bases, and 6 bases lay outside the gene matches. From germline, CDR1 is MDHEN and CDR2 SYDVKM. This CDR3 region has 15 residues. CDR3 sequence reads: CASSLGQGYRSPLHF. The CDR3 nucleotides read TGTGCCAGCAGTTTAGGACAGGGGTATAGATCACCCCTCCACTTT. The full variable domain, completed using reference TRBV28 and TRBJ1-6, is DVKVTQSSRYLVKRTGEKVFLECVQDMDHENMFWYRQDPGLGLRLIYFSYDVKMKEKGDIPEGYSVSREKKERFSLILESASTNQTSMYLCASSLGQGYRSPLHFGNGTRLTVT.

The chain combines TRBV28 with TRBJ2-2, with 9 bases that match TRBD1. V was pared by 6 bases and J by 5 bases, with 10 bases of the junction left unmatched. The CDR3 runs to 16 residues. CDR1 is MDHEN, CDR2 SYDVKM, per germline. The CDR3 is CASRGTGGAGTGELFF. As DNA, the CDR3 is TGTGCCAGCAGAGGTACAGGGGGCGCAGGAACCGGGGAGCTGTTTTTT.

The chain has TRBV2 and TRBJ1-1, with D hard to call. In germline, CDR1 is SNHLY, CDR2 FYNNEI. Trimming removed 5 bases from V and 7 bases from J, with 8 bases in between. There are 11 residues in the CDR3. The CDR3 sequence: CASSITDEAFF. The CDR3 DNA is TGTGCCAGCAGTATTACAGATGAAGCTTTCTTT.

This sequence joins TRBV11-2 and TRBJ2-1; D call uncertain. Trimming shortened V by 4 bases and J by 6 bases, and 4 bases separated the two germline ends. The CDR3 length is 11 residues. CDR1 SGHAT and CDR2 FQNNGV come from the germline V gene. The CDR3: CASSYLNEQFF. CDR3 bases: TGTGCCAGCAGCTATCTCAATGAGCAGTTCTTC.

The chain has TRBV19 and TRBJ2-2, with a possible D match to TRBD2 (5 bases). This CDR3 has 16 amino acids. Trimming cost V 4 bases and J 6 bases, with 18 bases left between them. Germline CDR1 LNHDA, CDR2 SQIVND (reference sequence). CDR3 bases: TGTGCCAGTAGTACTGCGGGCAGGAACTTGGCCGGGGAGCTGTTTTTT. Amino acids: CASSTAGRNLAGELFF.

This chain links TRBV7-9 with TRBJ2-3; maybe TRBD2 (6 bases). Germline-derived CDR1 and CDR2 are SEHNR and FQNEAQ (reference sequence). With 2 bases removed from V and 1 base from J, the gap between germline ends came to 10 bases. This CDR3 is built from 15 residues. CDR3 coding DNA: TGTGCCAGCAGCTTATCCGGGGGTCGCACAGATACGCAGTATTTT. The encoded protein is CASSLSGGRTDTQYF.

The genes are TRBV2 and TRBJ1-1; D is uncertain. Germline V gene data show CDR1 as SNHLY and CDR2 as FYNNEI. V lost 4 bases, J lost 6 bases, and 12 bases lay in between. This CDR3 spans 13 amino acids. The CDR3 protein is CASSAGQLPEAFF. The CDR3 DNA sequence: TGTGCCAGCAGTGCGGGTCAGTTGCCTGAAGCTTTCTTT.

This clone was found a few times. V is TRBV5-4 and J is TRBJ1-2; 7 bases are a match to TRBD1. V was pared by 7 bases and J by 3 bases, with 6 bases of the junction left unmatched. The length of the CDR3 is 13 residues. Germline CDR1 and CDR2: SGHNT and YYREEE (reference sequence). Here the CDR3 DNA reads TGTGCCAGCCGGAGGGACAGCTACTATGGCTACACCTTC. It is translated as CASRRDSYYGYTF.

As DNA, the CDR3 is TGTGCCAGCAGCTTAGTCGCGGCAATTTCCAATTCACCCCTCCACTTT. Its protein is CASSLVAAISNSPLHF. The V and J genes are TRBV7-2 and TRBJ1-6; D call uncertain. From germline, CDR1 is SGHTA and CDR2 FQGNSA. The CDR3 sequence is 16 residues long. Trimming removed 1 base from V and 7 bases from J, with 14 bases in between.

The chain uses TRBV19 and TRBJ1-3; D not certain. CDR1 is LNHDA, CDR2 SQIVND, per germline (reference sequence). The CDR3 is made up of 15 amino acids. V was pared by 8 bases and J by 1 base, with 15 bases between. DNA of the CDR3: TGTGCCAGTTCCTTAGGGAGACCGTCTGGAAACACCATATATTTT. Amino acids: CASSLGRPSGNTIYF.

This rearrangement joins TRBV27 to TRBJ2-1; no clear D. Trimming removed 8 bases at V and 2 bases at J, with 13 bases between. This CDR3 comprises 14 residues. Germline V CDR1 and CDR2: MNHEY, SMNVEV (reference sequence). The CDR3 region has the DNA TGTGCCAGCTCCCGCCTCTCTACCTACAATGAGCAGTTCTTC. Encoded protein: CASSRLSTYNEQFF.

The chain employs TRBV10-1 and TRBJ2-2, with D hard to call. The CDR3 covers 13 residues. CDR1 WNHNN and CDR2 SYGVQD come from the germline V gene (reference sequence). V lost 4 bases, J lost 8 bases, and 11 bases lay in between. CDR3 in amino acids: CASSVSGLGELFF. As DNA, the CDR3 is TGCGCCAGCAGTGTGTCCGGGTTGGGGGAGCTGTTTTTT.

The rearrangement links TRBV6-2 or TRBV6-3 to TRBJ1-1; D is possibly TRBD1 (6 bases). The CDR3 is 14 amino acids. V lost 0 bases to trimming and J lost 3 bases, with 8 bases between them. CDR1 is MNHEY, CDR2 SVGEGT, per germline. CDR3 amino acids: CASSYSAGDTEAFF. CDR3 nucleotide sequence: TGTGCCAGCAGTTACTCAGCAGGGGACACTGAAGCTTTCTTT.

The chain uses TRBV10-3 and TRBJ2-3; D is perhaps TRBD1 (6 bases). The CDR3 has 16 amino acids. V lost 7 bases and J 5 bases, leaving 22 bases between the germline ends. Per the germline V gene, CDR1 is ENHRY and CDR2 is SYGVKD. Here the CDR3 reads CAITPTRDKGLDTQYF. The CDR3 coding sequence is TGTGCCATCACCCCCACCCGGGACAAAGGTTTAGATACGCAGTATTTT.

The chain employs TRBV27 and TRBJ2-1, with D uncertain. The CDR3 contains 13 residues. V lost 6 bases and J 4 bases, leaving 10 bases between the germline ends. Per germline, CDR1 MNHEY and CDR2 SMNVEV (reference sequence). The CDR3 loop reads CASRSLGYNEQFF. The CDR3 bases are TGTGCCAGCAGGTCCCTAGGATACAATGAGCAGTTCTTC.

The chain has TRBV28 and TRBJ1-5; the match to TRBD1 covers 7 bases. J was trimmed by 2 bases and V by 7 bases; bases with no gene match: 11. Germline V lookup: CDR1 MDHEN, CDR2 SYDVKM. There are 16 residues in the CDR3. The CDR3 sequence is CASNAGGPVGNQPQHF. CDR3 in DNA: TGTGCCAGCAACGCAGGGGGACCGGTGGGCAATCAGCCCCAGCATTTT. Together with reference TRBV28 and TRBJ1-5, the CDR3 gives the full variable domain: DVKVTQSSRYLVKRTGEKVFLECVQDMDHENMFWYRQDPGLGLRLIYFSYDVKMKEKGDIPEGYSVSREKKERFSLILESASTNQTSMYLCASNAGGPVGNQPQHFGDGTRLSIL.

The CDR3 loop is CAISEREEKLFF. The CDR3 DNA follows: TGTGCCATCAGTGAGAGGGAGGAAAAACTGTTTTTT. The chain joins TRBV10-3 to TRBJ1-4; no clear D gene. V was pared by 2 bases and J by 8 bases, with 6 bases between. CDR3 size: 12 residues. The germline V gene encodes CDR1 ENHRY and CDR2 SYGVKD.

The gene calls are TRBV5-4 and TRBJ2-1, with TRBD1 matching over 8 bases. CDR3 length equals 16 residues. V shed 3 bases and J 8 bases; nucleotides not matched to a gene: 13. Germline assignment: CDR1 SGHNT and CDR2 YYREEE (reference sequence). The CDR3 here is CASSSLTGARVHEQFF. CDR3 DNA sequence: TGTGCCAGCAGCTCACTGACAGGGGCCCGGGTACATGAGCAGTTCTTC. Filled out from reference TRBV5-4 and TRBJ2-1, the complete variable domain reads ETGVTQSPTHLIKTRGQQVTLRCSSQSGHNTVSWYQQALGQGPQFIFQYYREEENGRGNFPPRFSGLQFPNYSSELNVNALELDDSALYLCASSSLTGARVHEQFFGPGTRLTVL.